The present T cell receptor (beta chain) was sequenced within a study of identifying expanded T cells in peripheral blood. Remarks on this clone: Its cognate antigen is unknown.

CDR1 is MNHEY, CDR2 SMNVEV, per germline (reference sequence). The CDR3 has 17 amino acids. V dropped 6 bases and J dropped 2; count of bases not matched to a gene: 15. Study results and limitations: Two-week clone count variance significantly increased as total template count grew. Technical replicates showed about 1.1 changed clones; about two weeks roughly 16; four weeks 19.

Clones were read by immunoSEQ multiplex PCR, and TCRdb kept only the in-frame ones, dropping some. Of some 100,000 clones in the sample, about 87% were seen once. No infections or other immune events were documented during collection. The source material was blood. This sequence was found in a person aged 18-70 years in good health. The V gene is TRBV27, the J gene TRBJ2-7, with 8 bases lining up with TRBD2. CDR3 loop: CASRPIPTGGPPYEQYF. For the CDR3, the DNA is TGTGCCAGCAGACCTATCCCGACGGGGGGGCCCCCCTACGAGCAGTACTTC.